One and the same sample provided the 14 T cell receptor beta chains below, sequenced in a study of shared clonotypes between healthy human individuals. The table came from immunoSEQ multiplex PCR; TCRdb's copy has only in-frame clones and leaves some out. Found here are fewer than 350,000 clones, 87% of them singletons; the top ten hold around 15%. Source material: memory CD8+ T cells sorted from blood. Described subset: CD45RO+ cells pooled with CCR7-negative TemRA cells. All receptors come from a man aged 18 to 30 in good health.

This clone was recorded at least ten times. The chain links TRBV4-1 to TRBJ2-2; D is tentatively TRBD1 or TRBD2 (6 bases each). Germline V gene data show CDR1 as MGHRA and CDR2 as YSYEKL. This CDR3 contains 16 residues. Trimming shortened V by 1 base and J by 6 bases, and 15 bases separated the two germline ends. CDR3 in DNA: TGCGCCAGCAGCCAAGTCGGGGGCAGGGGTCCCGGGGAGCTGTTTTTT. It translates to CASSQVGGRGPGELFF.

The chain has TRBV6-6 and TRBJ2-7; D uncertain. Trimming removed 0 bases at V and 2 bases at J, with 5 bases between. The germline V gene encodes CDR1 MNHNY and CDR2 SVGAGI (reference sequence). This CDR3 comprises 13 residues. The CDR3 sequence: CASSYSRTYEQYF. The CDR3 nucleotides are TGTGCCAGCAGTTACTCCCGAACCTACGAGCAGTACTTC.

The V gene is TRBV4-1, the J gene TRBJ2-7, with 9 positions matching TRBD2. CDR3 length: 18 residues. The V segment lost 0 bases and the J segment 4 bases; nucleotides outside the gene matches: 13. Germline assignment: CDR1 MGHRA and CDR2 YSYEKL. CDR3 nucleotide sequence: TGCGCCAGCAGCCAAGAACCCCTTTTTAGCGGGAGTGGGTACGAGCAGTACTTC. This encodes CASSQEPLFSGSGYEQYF.

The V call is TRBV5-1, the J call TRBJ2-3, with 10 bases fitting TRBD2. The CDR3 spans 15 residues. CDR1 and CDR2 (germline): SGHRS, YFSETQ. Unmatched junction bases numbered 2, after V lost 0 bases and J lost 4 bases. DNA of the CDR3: TGCGCCAGCAGCTTGGTAGCGGGGGGAGCAGATACGCAGTATTTT. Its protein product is CASSLVAGGADTQYF. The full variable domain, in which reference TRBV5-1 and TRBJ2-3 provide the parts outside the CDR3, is KAGVTQTPRYLIKTRGQQVTLSCSPISGHRSVSWYQQTPGQGLQFLFEYFSETQRNKGNFPGRFSGRQFSNSRSEMNVSTLELGDSALYLCASSLVAGGADTQYFGPGTRLTVL.

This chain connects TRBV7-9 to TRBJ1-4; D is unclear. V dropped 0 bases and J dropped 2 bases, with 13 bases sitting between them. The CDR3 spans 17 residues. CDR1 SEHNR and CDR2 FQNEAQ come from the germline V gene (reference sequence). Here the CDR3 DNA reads TGTGCCAGCAGCTTAGCGGCGGGTGAATTTACTAATGAAAAACTGTTTTTT. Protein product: CASSLAAGEFTNEKLFF.

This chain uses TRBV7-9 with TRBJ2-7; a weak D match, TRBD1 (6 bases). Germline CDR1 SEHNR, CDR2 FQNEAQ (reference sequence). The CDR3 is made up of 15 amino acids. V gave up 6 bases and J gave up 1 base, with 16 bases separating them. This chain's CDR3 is CASSPGPTGSYEQYF. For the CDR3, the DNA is TGTGCCAGCAGTCCCGGGCCGACAGGATCCTACGAGCAGTACTTC.

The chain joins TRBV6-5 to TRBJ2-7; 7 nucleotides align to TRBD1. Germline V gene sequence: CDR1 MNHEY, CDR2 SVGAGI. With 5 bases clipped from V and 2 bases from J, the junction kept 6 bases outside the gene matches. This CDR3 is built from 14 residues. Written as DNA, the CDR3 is TGTGCCAGCAGTCTGCTCGGGACAGCCTACGAGCAGTACTTC. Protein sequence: CASSLLGTAYEQYF.

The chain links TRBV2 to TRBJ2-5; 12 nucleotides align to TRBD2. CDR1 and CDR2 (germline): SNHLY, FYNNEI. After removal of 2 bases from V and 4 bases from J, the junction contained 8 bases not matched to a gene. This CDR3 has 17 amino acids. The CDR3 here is CASSELLAGGPGETQYF. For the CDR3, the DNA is TGTGCCAGCAGTGAATTGCTAGCGGGGGGGCCCGGAGAGACCCAGTACTTC.

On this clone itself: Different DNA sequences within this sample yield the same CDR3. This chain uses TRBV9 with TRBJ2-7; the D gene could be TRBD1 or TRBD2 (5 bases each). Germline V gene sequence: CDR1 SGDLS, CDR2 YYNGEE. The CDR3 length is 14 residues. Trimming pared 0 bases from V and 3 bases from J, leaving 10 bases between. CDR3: CASSVGGDGYEQYF. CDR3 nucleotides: TGTGCCAGCAGCGTAGGTGGGGACGGCTACGAGCAGTACTTC.

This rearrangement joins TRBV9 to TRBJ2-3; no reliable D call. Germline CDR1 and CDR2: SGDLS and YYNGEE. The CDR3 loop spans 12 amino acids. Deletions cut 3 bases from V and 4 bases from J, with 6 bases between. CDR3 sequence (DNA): TGTGCCAGCAGCGGCGACCCAGATACGCAGTATTTT. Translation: CASSGDPDTQYF.

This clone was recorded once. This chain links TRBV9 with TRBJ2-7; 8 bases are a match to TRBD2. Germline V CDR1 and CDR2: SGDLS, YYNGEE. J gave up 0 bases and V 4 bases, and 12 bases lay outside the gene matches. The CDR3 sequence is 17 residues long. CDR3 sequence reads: CASSPDWSAGGSYEQYF. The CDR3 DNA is TGTGCCAGCAGCCCCGATTGGTCCGCGGGAGGCTCCTACGAGCAGTACTTC.

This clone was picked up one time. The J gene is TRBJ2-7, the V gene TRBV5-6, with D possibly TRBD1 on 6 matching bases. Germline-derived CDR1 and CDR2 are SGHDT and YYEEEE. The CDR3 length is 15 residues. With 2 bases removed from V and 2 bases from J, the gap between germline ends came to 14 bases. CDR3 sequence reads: CASSFGVGGTYEQYF. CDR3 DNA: TGTGCCAGCAGCTTCGGGGTTGGGGGCACCTACGAGCAGTACTTC.

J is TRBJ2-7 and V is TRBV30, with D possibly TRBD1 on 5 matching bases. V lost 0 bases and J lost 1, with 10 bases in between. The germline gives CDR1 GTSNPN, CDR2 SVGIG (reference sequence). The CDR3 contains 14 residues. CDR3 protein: CAWSVLDNSYEQYF. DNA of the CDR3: TGTGCCTGGAGTGTACTGGACAATTCCTACGAGCAGTACTTC.

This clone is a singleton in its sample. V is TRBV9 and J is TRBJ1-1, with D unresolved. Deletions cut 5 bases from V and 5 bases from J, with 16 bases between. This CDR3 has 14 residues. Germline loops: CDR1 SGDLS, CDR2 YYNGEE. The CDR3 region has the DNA TGTGCCAGCAGTCCCACGTTGGGCGGGACTGAAGCTTTCTTT. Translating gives CASSPTLGGTEAFF.